What follows are 28 T cell receptor beta chains derived from one specimen sequenced in a study of blood T cell repertoires in COVID-19. Some clones are missing from TCRdb's copy, which holds only in-frame ones; the method was immunoSEQ multiplex PCR. The data hold approximately 180,000 clones, with over 75% observed a single time. Sequencing was performed on PBMCs or T cells enriched from blood (not recorded which). The receptor set was obtained from a human donor with acute COVID-19. The donor label of this sample is uncertain.

About this clone: At one of its ends the junction is not consistent with the germline gene, which may arise from a read error. The chain joins TRBV24-1 to TRBJ2-5; D perhaps matches TRBD1 (9 bases). Germline values: CDR1 KGHDR, CDR2 SFDVKD. CDR3 length: 19 amino acids. The CDR3 region has the DNA TGTCCCACCCGTGGCCCTTCCGGGACAGGGCGGGGGGCGGGGGAGACCCAGTACTTC. This encodes CPTRGPSGTGRGAGETQYF.

This chain connects TRBV4-1 to TRBJ2-3; 12 bases are shared with TRBD2. The V gene end was trimmed by 6 bases and the J gene end by 9 bases; junction bases not matched to a gene: 10. The CDR3 runs to 15 residues. CDR1 is MGHRA, CDR2 YSYEKL, per germline. The CDR3 DNA is TGCGCCAGCAGACCTAGCCCTAGCGGGGGGGAAACGCAGTATTTT. Translation: CASRPSPSGGETQYF.

The CDR3 protein is CASRRLSANEKLFF. The CDR3 DNA reads TGTGCCAGCAGGCGGCTTAGTGCGAATGAAAAACTGTTTTTT. The chain links TRBV27 to TRBJ1-4; D remains unclear. From germline, CDR1 is MNHEY and CDR2 SMNVEV (reference sequence). Trimming stripped 6 bases from V and 5 bases from J, with 13 bases between. This CDR3 region has 14 residues.

The chain uses TRBV5-8 and TRBJ1-2; no reliable D call. The CDR3 totals 13 residues. The V end lost 4 bases, the J end lost 8 bases, and 15 bases lay between the germline ends. CDR1 SGHTS and CDR2 YDEGEE come from the germline V gene. CDR3 amino acids: CASSPRVTQGYTF. The CDR3 DNA is TGTGCCAGCAGCCCAAGAGTGACACAGGGCTACACCTTC.

The CDR3 nucleotides are TGCGCCAGCAGCCAAGATTGGACAGGGGATACTGAAGCTTTCTTT. It encodes CASSQDWTGDTEAFF. The V call is TRBV4-3, the J call TRBJ1-1; 9 bases agree with TRBD1. V gave up 0 bases and J gave up 5 bases; unmatched junction bases: 4. Germline CDR1 and CDR2: LGHNA and YSLEER. The CDR3 sequence is 15 residues long.

V gene TRBV5-6 combines with J gene TRBJ1-5; 7 bases match TRBD1. Per the germline V gene, CDR1 is SGHDT and CDR2 is YYEEEE. The CDR3 loop spans 15 amino acids. The trim removed 2 bases at V and 0 bases at J, leaving 2 bases unmatched. The CDR3 sequence: CASSFRGVSNQPQHF. Written as DNA, the CDR3 is TGTGCCAGCAGCTTCAGGGGGGTTAGCAATCAGCCCCAGCATTTT.

V is TRBV5-1 and J is TRBJ2-4; 12 bases fit TRBD2. Trimming took 0 bases from V and 0 from J; bases not matched to a gene: 13. There are 21 residues in the CDR3. Germline V gene sequence: CDR1 SGHRS, CDR2 YFSETQ. CDR3 in amino acids: CASSLVELAGGPSLAKNIQYF. CDR3 DNA: TGCGCCAGCAGCTTGGTAGAGCTAGCGGGGGGGCCTTCTTTAGCCAAAAACATTCAGTACTTC.

This chain links TRBV19 with TRBJ2-1, with 10 bases identical to TRBD2. V lost 1 base, J lost 0 bases, and 18 bases stayed unmatched. The germline CDR1 and CDR2 sequences are LNHDA and SQIVND (reference sequence). The CDR3 has 22 residues. CDR3 loop: CASSIGWGPSGGTAHSYNEQFF. CDR3 in DNA: TGTGCCAGTAGTATAGGATGGGGGCCTAGCGGGGGAACCGCTCACTCCTACAATGAGCAGTTCTTC.

The rearrangement links TRBV5-1 to TRBJ1-1, with 7 bases fitting TRBD1. V shed 1 base, J shed 0 bases, and the junction held 6 bases outside the gene matches. In germline, CDR1 is SGHRS, CDR2 YFSETQ. The CDR3 has 16 residues. CDR3 residues: CASSLWSGGLNTEAFF. CDR3 DNA: TGCGCCAGCAGCTTGTGGTCAGGGGGTCTGAACACTGAAGCTTTCTTT.

This clone is a singleton in its sample. CDR3 residues: CASSLRGSGGTQETQYF. CDR3 nucleotide sequence: TGCGCCAGCAGCCTTCGGGGGAGCGGGGGAACCCAAGAGACCCAGTACTTC. The chain couples TRBV4-1 to TRBJ2-5; TRBD2 agrees at 8 bases. Trimming removed 4 bases from V and 1 base from J; junction bases left unmatched: 11. The CDR3 contains 17 residues. Germline CDR1 is MGHRA and CDR2 is YSYEKL.

This clone has a handful of counts. The V gene is TRBV10-3, the J gene TRBJ2-1; a possible D gene is TRBD1 (6 bases). Germline CDR1 reads ENHRY; CDR2 reads SYGVKD. Deletions cut 11 bases from V and 8 bases from J, with 25 bases between. The CDR3 consists of 15 residues. DNA of the CDR3: TGTGCCTCCAGACCCCGTAACCAGGGGTTGGATGAGCAGTTCTTC. Translating gives CASRPRNQGLDEQFF.

This clone was seen just once. The rearrangement joins TRBV19 to TRBJ1-2, with D perhaps matching TRBD1 (5 bases). Trimming cost V 7 bases and J 4 bases, with 19 bases left between them. The CDR3 runs to 15 residues. CDR1 and CDR2 from the germline V gene are LNHDA and SQIVND (reference sequence). The CDR3 DNA reads TGTGCCAGTACCCCCTCCGCGGCAGGGATCTATGGCTACACCTTC. This encodes CASTPSAAGIYGYTF.

The chain has TRBV14 and TRBJ1-5; D is unresolved. Germline CDR1 and CDR2: SGHDN and FVKESK. The CDR3 spans 14 residues. The ends were cut back, 1 base at V and 3 bases at J, with 7 bases in the middle. In nucleotides, the CDR3 is TGTGCCAGCAGCCAAGCAGGCTTCAATCAGCCCCAGCATTTT. Translation gives CASSQAGFNQPQHF.

The chain carries TRBV5-1 and TRBJ1-1, with D unresolved. Germline V gene data show CDR1 as SGHRS and CDR2 as YFSETQ. V was trimmed by 5 bases and J by 0 bases, leaving 8 bases between them. This CDR3 is 13 amino acids long. CDR3 in DNA: TGCGCCAGCAGTAGTGCATTGAACACTGAAGCTTTCTTT. This gives the protein CASSSALNTEAFF. The full variable domain, with the rest looked up from reference TRBV5-1 and TRBJ1-1, is KAGVTQTPRYLIKTRGQQVTLSCSPISGHRSVSWYQQTPGQGLQFLFEYFSETQRNKGNFPGRFSGRQFSNSRSEMNVSTLELGDSALYLCASSSALNTEAFFGQGTRLTVV.

The rearrangement uses TRBV3-1 (or the pseudogene TRBV3-2) and TRBJ2-5, with 9 bases aligning to TRBD2. CDR1 is LGHDT, CDR2 YNNKEL, per germline (reference sequence). The J segment lost 4 bases and the V segment lost 8 bases, leaving 5 bases of the junction unmatched. The CDR3 is made up of 13 amino acids. Written as DNA, the CDR3 is TGTGCCAGCTCTAGCGGGGACCCAGAGACCCAGTACTTC. As protein: CASSSGDPETQYF.

The chain recombines TRBV10-3 with TRBJ1-3, with TRBD1 matching over 8 bases. V was clipped by 10 bases and J by 4 bases; unmatched bases: 6. The CDR3 runs 13 residues. Germline loops: CDR1 ENHRY, CDR2 SYGVKD. The CDR3 spells CASSGGLGNTIYF. The DNA for the CDR3 is TGTGCCAGTTCAGGGGGCCTCGGAAACACCATATATTTT.

The rearrangement joins TRBV7-9 to TRBJ2-7, with D uncertain. CDR1 and CDR2 (germline): SEHNR, FQNEAQ (reference sequence). The CDR3 loop spans 13 amino acids. V lost 5 bases and J 0 bases, leaving 8 bases between the germline ends. The CDR3 DNA follows: TGTGCCAGCAGCCCAGAGGCCTCCTACGAGCAGTACTTC. Protein product: CASSPEASYEQYF.

The chain carries TRBV29-1 and TRBJ2-3; TRBD2 agrees at 10 bases. The V gene's germline CDR1 is SQVTM and CDR2 ANQGSEA. V shed 3 bases and J 1 base; nucleotides not matched to a gene: 10. This CDR3 region has 17 residues. This CDR3 is CSVDKRGGFSGTDTQYF. In DNA form, the CDR3 reads TGCAGCGTTGATAAGCGGGGGGGATTCTCTGGCACAGATACGCAGTATTTT.

This clone was picked up a small number of times. The genes are TRBV4-1 and TRBJ2-4; TRBD1 matches 9 bases. V lost 3 bases, J lost 5 bases, and 2 bases stayed unmatched. The CDR3 spans 14 residues. Germline V gives CDR1 MGHRA, CDR2 YSYEKL. CDR3 DNA sequence: TGCGCCAGCAGCCACGGGACAGGGCAAAACATTCAGTACTTC. Its protein product is CASSHGTGQNIQYF.

J is TRBJ2-7 and V is TRBV19, with D maybe TRBD1 (7 bases). The germline V and J ends were trimmed by 4 bases and 3 bases, with 16 bases remaining between them. This CDR3 is 15 amino acids long. The germline gives CDR1 LNHDA, CDR2 SQIVND (reference sequence). Here the CDR3 DNA reads TGTGCCAGTAGTACCCTCACAGGGGACTTCTACGAGCAGTACTTC. Protein product: CASSTLTGDFYEQYF.

The V and J genes are TRBV6-2 or TRBV6-3 and TRBJ2-7; 9 nucleotides agree with TRBD2. There are 15 residues in the CDR3. The germline gives CDR1 MNHEY, CDR2 SVGEGT. Trimming at V came to 6 bases and at J to 2 bases, leaving 8 bases not matched to a gene. CDR3 nucleotides: TGTGCCAGCAGCCGACTAGCGGACCGCCCCTACGAGCAGTACTTC. This gives the protein CASSRLADRPYEQYF.

The gene calls are TRBV6-2 or TRBV6-3 and TRBJ1-1; TRBD1 matches 7 bases. This CDR3 contains 12 residues. Germline V gene sequence: CDR1 MNHEY, CDR2 SVGEGT. The V segment lost 6 bases and the J segment 7 bases; nucleotides outside the gene matches: 5. The CDR3 DNA reads as TGTGCCAGCAGCCACGGGGACAGTGAAGCTTTCTTT. As protein: CASSHGDSEAFF.

The rearrangement links TRBV5-1 to TRBJ1-1; TRBD1 aligns across 7 bases. J gave up 0 bases and V 4 bases, and 6 bases lay outside the gene matches. The CDR3 totals 15 residues. Germline loops: CDR1 SGHRS, CDR2 YFSETQ. DNA for the CDR3: TGCGCCAGCAGCCCTCCGGGACAGTTGAACACTGAAGCTTTCTTT. This codes for CASSPPGQLNTEAFF.

The J gene is TRBJ2-7, the V gene TRBV15; D unclear. The germline gives CDR1 LNHNV, CDR2 YYDKDF (reference sequence). Trimming shortened V by 0 bases and J by 0 bases, and 15 bases separated the two germline ends. This CDR3 is built from 17 residues. The CDR3 loop reads CATSRDRLAGTSYEQYF. DNA for the CDR3: TGTGCCACCAGCAGAGATCGATTGGCTGGTACCTCCTACGAGCAGTACTTC.

This clone was found once. The rearrangement links TRBV4-1 to TRBJ1-4; tentative D call: TRBD1 (6 bases). The V end was cut by 9 bases, the J end by 0 bases, with 14 bases between. The length of the CDR3 is 15 residues. CDR1 and CDR2 (germline): MGHRA, YSYEKL. The CDR3 region is CASKTGQATNEKLFF. CDR3 coding DNA: TGCGCCAGTAAGACAGGCCAAGCAACTAATGAAAAACTGTTTTTT.

The chain links TRBV7-9 to TRBJ1-5, with TRBD1 matching 7 bases. Losses at the gene ends were 4 bases for V and 2 bases for J; bases not matched to a gene: 8. This CDR3 has 16 amino acids. The germline V gene has CDR1 SEHNR and CDR2 FQNEAQ (reference sequence). The CDR3 sequence: CASSSGTVEGNQPQHF. CDR3 bases: TGTGCCAGCAGCTCCGGGACAGTTGAGGGCAATCAGCCCCAGCATTTT.

The genes are TRBV7-2 and TRBJ2-1; 9 nucleotides align to TRBD2. V shed 5 bases, J shed 5 bases, and the junction held 7 bases outside the gene matches. The CDR3 sequence is 15 residues long. Germline lookup yields CDR1 SGHTA and CDR2 FQGNSA. As DNA, the CDR3 is TGTGCCAGCAGCGAAGGGGGACTAGCTCACAATGAGCAGTTCTTC. Translation gives CASSEGGLAHNEQFF.

This chain uses TRBV19 with TRBJ1-2, with 7 bases that match TRBD1. V lost 3 bases and J lost 3; bases outside the gene matches: 10. The germline CDR1 and CDR2 sequences are LNHDA and SQIVND (reference sequence). The CDR3 is made up of 16 amino acids. In nucleotides, the CDR3 is TGTGCCAGTAGTATGGAATGGGGACAGCGCGACTATGGCTACACCTTC. This encodes CASSMEWGQRDYGYTF.